The clone carrying this T cell receptor (beta chain) has ten or more counts. This CDR3 contains 13 residues. V was shortened by 2 bases and J by 3 bases, with 7 bases between the two germline ends. Germline assignment: CDR1 SGHTA and CDR2 FQGNSA. Each patient was aged 18 to 65 and had newly diagnosed hyperthyroidism of under 2 months' duration. These data come from a study of T cells in Graves' hyperthyroidism and ophthalmopathy. Authors of the study amplified TCR beta CDR3 regions from RNA transcripts. Using the HTBI primer set, a first-round RT-PCR was run on the TCR CDR3. TCRdb analysed the multiplex PCR reads with MiXCR anew, one entry per CDR3 protein. The table lists hundreds of thousands of distinct CDR3 sequences, around 13% of them singletons.

This TCR was recovered from a woman aged 25 to 39 with Graves' hyperthyroidism that later progressed to Graves' ophthalmopathy. The sample consisted of blood. The gene calls are TRBV7-2 and TRBJ1-2, with unresolved D. CDR3 protein: CASSLLRDYGYTF. In nucleotides, the CDR3 is TGTGCCAGCAGCTTATTGAGGGACTATGGCTACACCTTC.